This is a list of T cell receptor beta chains from one sample in a study of blood T cell repertoires in COVID-19. TCRdb's copy holds only in-frame clones and misses some; the assay was immunoSEQ multiplex PCR. The data show about 260,000 clones, about 91% seen once. The material sequenced was peripheral blood. These receptor sequences come from a person under 30 with COVID-19, enrolled during active disease. CDR3s include the opening cysteine and the closing phenylalanine or tryptophan. A D gene is named only where the DNA matches it firmly. Where a row states a size, it is once, few, many or the class of an expanded clone; other rows omit it.

size: -; V: TRBV10-3; J: TRBJ1-1; D: TRBD1; DNA: TGTGCCATCAGTGTGGACAGGGACACTGAAGCTTTCTTT; CDR3: CAISVDRDTEAFF
size: once; V: TRBV12-5; J: TRBJ2-7; D: TRBD2; DNA: TGTGCTAGTGGTTTGGTACTCTGGACTAGCGGGAATTACGAGCAGTACTTC; CDR3: CASGLVLWTSGNYEQYF
size: -; V: TRBV7-2; J: TRBJ2-3; D: -; DNA: TGTGCCAGCAGTCCCGTAGTAGCGGAGCCGAGGTATTTT; CDR3: CASSPVVAEPRYF
size: -; V: TRBV10-3; J: TRBJ2-1; D: TRBD2; DNA: TGTGCCATCAGTGAAAGTGGACTAGCGGGTGGTAATGAGCAGTTCTTC; CDR3: CAISESGLAGGNEQFF
size: -; V: TRBV4-3; J: TRBJ2-5; D: -; DNA: TGCGCCAGCAGCCAAGATTTCGGAGGGCAAGAGACCCAGTACTTC; CDR3: CASSQDFGGQETQYF
size: -; V: TRBV18; J: TRBJ1-2; D: -; DNA: TGTGCCAGCTCACCAAATGACAGTAACTATGGCTACACCTTC; CDR3: CASSPNDSNYGYTF
size: -; V: TRBV7-2; J: TRBJ2-1; D: TRBD2; DNA: TGTGCCAGCAGCTTAGGGACTAGCGGCAATGAGCAGTTCTTC; CDR3: CASSLGTSGNEQFF
size: -; V: TRBV5-6; J: TRBJ1-5; D: TRBD1; DNA: TGTGCCAGCAGCTGGGGAGGACAGGGGGGCAATCAGCCCCAGCATTTT; CDR3: CASSWGGQGGNQPQHF
size: -; V: TRBV7-8; J: TRBJ1-3; D: TRBD1; DNA: TGTGCCAGCAGCTTGGGCCGACCGACAGGGGTTGGAAACACCATATATTTT; CDR3: CASSLGRPTGVGNTIYF
size: -; V: TRBV15; J: TRBJ2-4; D: TRBD2; DNA: TGTGCCACCAGCAGAGATGGACTAGCGGGTCTCTTAGCCAAAAACATTCAGTACTTC; CDR3: CATSRDGLAGLLAKNIQYF
size: -; V: TRBV18; J: TRBJ2-5; D: -; DNA: TGTGCCAGCTCACCATCGGAGACCCAGTACTTC; CDR3: CASSPSETQYF
size: -; V: TRBV5-6; J: TRBJ2-7; D: -; DNA: TGTGCCAGCAGACCCTGGGACTCTTCCTACGAGCAGTACTTC; CDR3: CASRPWDSSYEQYF
size: -; V: TRBV5-1; J: TRBJ2-7; D: -; DNA: TGCGCCAGCAGCCCTTGGACAGCGCTATCCTACGAGCAGTACTTC; CDR3: CASSPWTALSYEQYF
size: -; V: TRBV18; J: TRBJ1-3; D: TRBD1; DNA: TGTGCCAGCTCACAACCGGGACAGGGGAACACCATATATTTT; CDR3: CASSQPGQGNTIYF
size: -; V: TRBV14; J: TRBJ1-1; D: -; DNA: TGTGCCAGCAGCCAATTTAAGAACACTGAAGCTTTCTTT; CDR3: CASSQFKNTEAFF
size: -; V: TRBV13; J: TRBJ1-4; D: TRBD1; DNA: TGTGCCAGCAGCACCCGGACAGGGAGTGAAAAACTGTTTTTT; CDR3: CASSTRTGSEKLFF
size: once; V: TRBV10-3; J: TRBJ2-3; D: -; DNA: TGTGCCATCAGTGCTCCCACAGATACGCAGTATTTT; CDR3: CAISAPTDTQYF
size: -; V: TRBV10-3; J: TRBJ1-1; D: -; DNA: TGTGCCATCTCATCGAACACTGAAGCTTTCTTT; CDR3: CAISSNTEAFF
size: -; V: TRBV24-1; J: TRBJ2-6; D: -; DNA: TGTGCCACCAGTGATTTGCAGGGCTCTGGGGCCAACGTCCTGACTTTC; CDR3: CATSDLQGSGANVLTF
size: once; V: TRBV6-4; J: TRBJ1-6; D: -; DNA: TGTGCCAGCTCTGCAGACTATAATTCACCCCTCCACTTT; CDR3: CASSADYNSPLHF
size: -; V: TRBV6-1; J: TRBJ1-5; D: -; DNA: TGTGCCAGCAGTGAGTATAGCAATCAGCCCCAGCATTTT; CDR3: CASSEYSNQPQHF
size: -; V: TRBV19; J: TRBJ2-2; D: -; DNA: TGTGCCAGTCAACAGACACACGCGAACACCGGGGAGCTGTTTTTT; CDR3: CASQQTHANTGELFF
size: -; V: TRBV7-2; J: TRBJ1-5; D: TRBD1; DNA: TGTGCCAGCAGCTGGCCCGGGACAGGGGCCTATAGCAATCAGCCCCAGCATTTT; CDR3: CASSWPGTGAYSNQPQHF
size: -; V: TRBV6-1; J: TRBJ1-6; D: -; DNA: TGTGCCAGCAGTGCCCTCCCGGACTCGAGCTCCTATAATTCACCCCTCCACTTT; CDR3: CASSALPDSSSYNSPLHF
size: -; V: TRBV6-5; J: TRBJ1-5; D: -; DNA: TGTGCCAGCATCCCAAATACAAATCAGCCCCAGCATTTT; CDR3: CASIPNTNQPQHF
size: -; V: TRBV30; J: TRBJ2-1; D: -; DNA: TGTGCCTGGGATCAGTACTCCTACAATGAGCAGTTCTTC; CDR3: CAWDQYSYNEQFF
size: once; V: TRBV9; J: TRBJ1-2; D: -; DNA: TGTGCCAGCAGCTCCACGGGGGGCTACACCTTC; CDR3: CASSSTGGYTF
size: -; V: TRBV28; J: TRBJ2-2; D: -; DNA: TGTGCCAGCAGTCCAACACAGGGAACCATTGGGACCGGGGAGCTGTTTTTT; CDR3: CASSPTQGTIGTGELFF
size: once; V: TRBV7-9; J: TRBJ1-2; D: -; DNA: TGTGCCAGCGCACCGGGACTTAGAATTAGTGGTGGTGGCTACACCTTC; CDR3: CASAPGLRISGGGYTF
size: -; V: TRBV5-1; J: TRBJ1-3; D: -; DNA: TGCGCCAGCAGCTTGAGGCAGGGGAGCTCTGGAAACACCATATATTTT; CDR3: CASSLRQGSSGNTIYF
size: -; V: TRBV3-1/TRBV3-2; J: TRBJ2-5; D: TRBD1; DNA: TGTGCCAGCAGTCAAATGACAGGGGCTGAGACCCAGTACTTC; CDR3: CASSQMTGAETQYF
size: -; V: TRBV7-9; J: TRBJ2-7; D: -; DNA: TGTGCCAGCAGCCAGTGGGGAGGCCCGGTAAGCTACGAGCAGTACTTC; CDR3: CASSQWGGPVSYEQYF
size: -; V: TRBV3-1/TRBV3-2; J: TRBJ2-5; D: TRBD2; DNA: TGTGCCAGCAGCCAAGATCGACTAGCGGGAGGGGCAGAGACCCAGTACTTC; CDR3: CASSQDRLAGGAETQYF
size: -; V: TRBV4-3; J: TRBJ2-1; D: -; DNA: TGCGCCAGCAGCCAAGATACCGGGGCCTACAATGAGCAGTTCTTC; CDR3: CASSQDTGAYNEQFF
size: -; V: TRBV29-1; J: TRBJ2-5; D: -; DNA: TGCAGCGTTGAAGATCTCGGGCAGGGGACAGAGACCCAGTACTTC; CDR3: CSVEDLGQGTETQYF
size: -; V: TRBV27; J: TRBJ2-2; D: -; DNA: TGTGCCAGCAGTTGGACAGCGATCGGGGAGCTGTTTTTT; CDR3: CASSWTAIGELFF
size: -; V: TRBV5-1; J: TRBJ1-1; D: -; DNA: TGCGCCAGCAGCTTGGTTGGGGCGAACACTGAAGCTTTCTTT; CDR3: CASSLVGANTEAFF
size: -; V: TRBV19; J: TRBJ1-5; D: TRBD1; DNA: TGTGCCAGTAGCAGCTACACAGGGGGCAATCAGCCCCAGCATTTT; CDR3: CASSSYTGGNQPQHF
size: -; V: TRBV11-2; J: TRBJ2-3; D: -; DNA: TGTGCCAGCAGCAAAAGCCTAGCCGCGGATACGCAGTATTTT; CDR3: CASSKSLAADTQYF
size: -; V: TRBV7-3; J: TRBJ2-3; D: TRBD1; DNA: TGTGCCAGCACCCAGACAGGGGGTAGTCCAGATACGCAGTATTTT; CDR3: CASTQTGGSPDTQYF
size: -; V: TRBV4-1; J: TRBJ2-4; D: -; DNA: TGCGCCAGCAGCCAAGGCTCGACTAGTGCGGACATTCAGTACTTC; CDR3: CASSQGSTSADIQYF
size: -; V: TRBV4-3; J: TRBJ2-7; D: -; DNA: TGCGCCAGCAGCCACGACAGGACCAGTCCCTACGAGCAGTACTTC; CDR3: CASSHDRTSPYEQYF
size: -; V: TRBV28; J: TRBJ1-5; D: -; DNA: TGTGCCAGCAGTACCGGGACACATAGTCAGCCCCAGCATTTT; CDR3: CASSTGTHSQPQHF
size: -; V: TRBV19; J: TRBJ2-1; D: TRBD1; DNA: TGTGCCAGTAGTCAGCCGGGACAGGGGCCCTATGAGCAGTTCTTC; CDR3: CASSQPGQGPYEQFF
size: -; V: TRBV29-1; J: TRBJ1-5; D: TRBD1; DNA: TGCAGCGTGGGGACAGGGGGACAGGCTCAGCCCCAGCATTTT; CDR3: CSVGTGGQAQPQHF